This T cell receptor (beta chain) stems from a study of shared clonotypes between healthy human individuals (dated by TCRdb to about 2020). Some background on the complete study: The cohort included three men and a couple of women between 18 and 49 years of age. Per donor, three plates each were used for CD4 naive and CD4 memory, two for CD8 naive, and one for CD8 memory. The study deeply sequenced blood TCR repertoires of about 5 healthy adults to estimate repertoire size and the extent of clonotype sharing between individuals. To increase sequencing depth and limit assay-specific biases, different laboratories used diverse techniques to prepare libraries and sequence TCR repertoires. Each donor's leukapheresis produced roughly between roughly 0.85 and 9.5 billion PBMCs. Results and caveats for the whole study, not just this receptor: Sampling was limited to blood, and TCR repertoires in tissue likely differ from TCR repertoires in blood. Even with the large sequencing depth, rarefaction of the sorted-subset datasets indicated that sequencing was incomplete. Sharing across four donors was observed for approximately 5% of naive CD4, less than 4% of naive CD8, about 2.3% of memory CD4, and about 0.39% of memory CD8 clonotypes. Compared with non-shared clonotypes, clonotypes shared by all four sorted-subset donors had higher generation probabilities. Pairwise subsampling led to the expectation that sequencing depth would affect the degree of clonotype sharing among donors. Larger estimated clonotype richness was generally found for naive subsets than for memory subsets. The genetic and exposure-history diversity represented was limited by the small number of donors.

Of note for this clone: Its antigen is not yet known. No much larger clonotype is one base removed from it; base qualities were not supplied.

The donors were healthy, HIV-negative adults with no recently reported acute infections or vaccinations. Only Caucasian adults living in Nashville, Tennessee, USA were represented among the donors. Magnetic negative selection was used to enrich CD4+ T cells, after which naive cells were positively selected on CD45RA and the negative fraction became the memory subset. After blood collection by leukapheresis, PBMCs were isolated using Ficoll-Histopaque density gradient centrifugation and then cryopreserved in the vapor phase of liquid nitrogen. Purity and quantity of every magnetically sorted T cell population were checked by analytical flow cytometry. Each sorted fraction had its genomic DNA isolated and then quantified by UV absorbance on a Nanodrop 2000c. Using the deep immunoSEQ assay, multiplex PCR amplified TCR CDR3 regions from genomic DNA. Genomic DNA extracted from each cell subset was distributed evenly over all wells of several immunoSEQ 96-well plates, and each plate served as one replicate. For sorted subsets, 200 to 250 ng of genomic DNA, equivalent to 30,000 or so T cell genomes, went into each replicate PCR. The purified libraries were quantified using a Qubit 3.0 fluorometer, sized with a Bioanalyzer 2100, and then quantified again using the KAPA Library Quantification kit. A separate single-read 150-cycle Illumina NextSeq 550 flow cell was used to sequence each immunoSEQ 96-well plate. The authors processed their data as follows. The immunoSEQ output contained only junctional sequences without quality scores, so filtering could not match that applied to full-length reads. To assign V/J genes and CDR3, sequences were annotated using PyIR, a Python wrapper for IgBLAST v1.9, with IMGT germline references. Reads were filtered out if the reads had weak V/J assignments (E-value above 1e-6), no CDR3, stop codons, out-of-frame junctions, or ambiguous translated residues. A V3J clonotype was defined by an identical inferred V gene, J gene, and CDR3 amino acid sequence. To compute the percentage overlap between repertoires, the number of shared unique clonotypes was divided by the size of the smaller repertoire. Repertoire richness was assessed with RTK rarefaction, the Chao1 estimator, and Recon v2.1 estimates of unobserved clonotypes. Generation probabilities were computed with OLGA for all TCRbeta clonotypes obtained by the gDNA method from several donors. The table was pulled from immuneACCESS by TCRdb, which kept in-frame rearrangements only. Such tables lose some clones; where checked, under half of the loss comes from unresolved V genes, and the rest has no known cause. Clone size and the V and J calls come from that table; the DNA yielded D and trimming. The sample table records some 660,000 clones; about three quarters of these occur just once. The ten largest clones capture roughly 2% of the sample.

From its cysteine to its phenylalanine, the CDR3 spans 16 amino acids. Kept here is only the CDR3 DNA, which spans 48 bases and is read in frame from base 1. V ends up 7 bases short and J 3 bases short, with an unmatched junction base count of 9. CDR1 and CDR2 are drawn from the germline V gene (reference sequence): MNHNY, SVGAGI. Sequenced material: memory CD4+ T cells sorted from blood. The cell subset or site label here, explained by the study, means: CD45RA-negative fraction. This chain joins TRBV6-6 to TRBJ2-4; 10 bases in between match TRBD2. The TCR was taken from a young woman in good health. The CDR3: CASTRTSGIIKNIQYF. The nucleotides are TGTGCCAGCACCCGTACTAGCGGGATTATCAAAAACATTCAGTACTTC.